This TCR beta chain derives from a study of graft-versus-host responses after intestinal transplantation. Study as a whole: In this cohort, recipients had multivisceral, liver-intestinal, or isolated intestinal transplants. General observations from the study: Recipient-marrow GvH clones were detected, some having first appeared in ileum or blood.

Plates contained around 200,000 CFSE-labeled responder cells and around 200,000 irradiated, violet-dye-labeled stimulator cells. After the reaction, proliferating CFSE-low CD3+CD4+ and CD3+CD8+ responders were sorted. Assay used: immunoSEQ multiplex PCR; TCRdb lists only in-frame clones, some missing. The sample consists of over 6,500 clones, around 24% of them appearing once. Trimming left V 6 bases short and J 8 bases short, with 13 bases between. Germline V gives CDR1 MNHNS, CDR2 SASEGT. The CDR3 contains 12 residues. This TCR was recovered from a human patient who was an organ donor for intestinal transplantation. This sample comprised alloreactive CD8+ T cells from a mixed lymphocyte reaction culture, obtained before transplantation. This sample's subset: CFSE-low proliferating T cells sorted from roughly six-day pre-transplant mixed lymphocyte reaction (GvH or HvG direction). This chain links TRBV6-1 with TRBJ1-2, with D hard to call. The CDR3 coding sequence is TGTGCCAGCAGGCCTAAGGTTGACGGCTACACCTTC. It is translated as CASRPKVDGYTF.